The sequence of this TCR beta chain was determined in a study of CD8 T cells in Susac syndrome. CD8+ and CD4+ T cells from blood underwent TCR beta sequencing. The CDR3 totals 14 residues. Germline V gene lookup returns CDR1 MDHEN and CDR2 SYDVKM. V trimming: 5 bases; J trimming: 2 bases; junction bases outside the gene matches: 4. This clonotype has only one observation. An amount of RNA that ranged from roughly 0.5 to 1 ug was reverse transcribed with random hexamers. TCRdb called the immunoSEQ multiplex PCR reads again in MiXCR, with one record for every CDR3 protein. This table holds 110,000 or so distinct CDR3 sequences, less than 95% found once.

The specimen was CD4+ T cells from PBMCs. The rearrangement uses TRBV28 and TRBJ2-7, with TRBD1 matching 9 bases. The receptor's source is a human donor in good health. The CDR3 DNA follows: TGTGCCAGCAGTGATGGACAGGGGACCTACGAGCAGTACTTC. It codes for CASSDGQGTYEQYF.